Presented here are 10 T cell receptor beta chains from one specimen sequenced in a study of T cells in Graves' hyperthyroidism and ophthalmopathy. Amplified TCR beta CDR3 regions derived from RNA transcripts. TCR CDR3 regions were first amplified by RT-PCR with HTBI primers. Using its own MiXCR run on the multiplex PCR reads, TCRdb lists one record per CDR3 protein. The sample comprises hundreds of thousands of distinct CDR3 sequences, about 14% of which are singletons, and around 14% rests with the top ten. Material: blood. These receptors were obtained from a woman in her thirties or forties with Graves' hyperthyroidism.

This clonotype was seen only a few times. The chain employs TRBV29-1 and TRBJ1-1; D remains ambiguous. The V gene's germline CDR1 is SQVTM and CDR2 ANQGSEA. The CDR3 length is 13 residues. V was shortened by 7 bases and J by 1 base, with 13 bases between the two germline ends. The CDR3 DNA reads TGCAGCGCCCAAGGTTCACGGAACACTGAAGCTTTCTTT. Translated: CSAQGSRNTEAFF.

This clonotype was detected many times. In DNA, the CDR3 is TGTGCCAGCCGTGGAGAGAGGGGGACAGATACGCAGTATTTT. It encodes CASRGERGTDTQYF. V is TRBV2 and J is TRBJ2-3; a possible D gene is TRBD1 (6 bases). The germline V gene encodes CDR1 SNHLY and CDR2 FYNNEI. The V gene lost 8 bases and the J gene lost 3 bases, with 15 bases spanning the gap. CDR3 length: 14 residues.

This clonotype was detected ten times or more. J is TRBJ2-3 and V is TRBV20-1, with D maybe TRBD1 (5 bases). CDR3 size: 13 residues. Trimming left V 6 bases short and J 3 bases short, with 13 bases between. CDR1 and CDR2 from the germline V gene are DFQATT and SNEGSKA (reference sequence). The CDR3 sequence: CSALNQGTDTQYF. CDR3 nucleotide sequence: TGCAGTGCCTTAAACCAGGGAACAGATACGCAGTATTTT.

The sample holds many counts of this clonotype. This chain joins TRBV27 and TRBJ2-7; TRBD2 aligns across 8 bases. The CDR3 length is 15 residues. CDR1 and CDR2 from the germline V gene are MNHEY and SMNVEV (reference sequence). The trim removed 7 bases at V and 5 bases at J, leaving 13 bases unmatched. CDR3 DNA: TGTGCCAGCAAGTTAAGGGGCGGGAGGTATGACGAGCAGTACTTC. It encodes CASKLRGGRYDEQYF.

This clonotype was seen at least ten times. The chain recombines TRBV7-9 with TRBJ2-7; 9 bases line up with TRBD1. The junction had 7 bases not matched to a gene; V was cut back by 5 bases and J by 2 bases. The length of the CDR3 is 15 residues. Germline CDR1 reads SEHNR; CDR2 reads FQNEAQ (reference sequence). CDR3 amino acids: CASSTRGTGTYEQYF. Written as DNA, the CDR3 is TGTGCCAGCAGCACTAGGGGGACAGGGACCTACGAGCAGTACTTC.

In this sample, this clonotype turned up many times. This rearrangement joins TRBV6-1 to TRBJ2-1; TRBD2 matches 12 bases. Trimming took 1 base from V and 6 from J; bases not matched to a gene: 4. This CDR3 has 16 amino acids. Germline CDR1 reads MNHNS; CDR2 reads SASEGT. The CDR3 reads CASSEGLAGAGNEQFF. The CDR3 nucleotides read TGTGCCAGCAGTGAAGGACTAGCGGGAGCCGGCAATGAGCAGTTCTTC.

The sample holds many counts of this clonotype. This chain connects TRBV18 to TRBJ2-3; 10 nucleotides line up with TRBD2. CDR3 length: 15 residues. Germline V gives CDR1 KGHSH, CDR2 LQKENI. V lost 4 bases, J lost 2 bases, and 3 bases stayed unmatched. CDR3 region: CASSLGTSATDTQYF. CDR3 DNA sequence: TGTGCCAGCTCACTAGGGACTAGCGCCACAGATACGCAGTATTTT. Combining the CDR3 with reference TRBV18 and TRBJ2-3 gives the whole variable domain NAGVMQNPRHLVRRRGQEARLRCSPMKGHSHVYWYRQLPEEGLKFMVYLQKENIIDESGMPKERFSAEFPKEGPSILRIQQVVRGDSAAYFCASSLGTSATDTQYFGPGTRLTVL.

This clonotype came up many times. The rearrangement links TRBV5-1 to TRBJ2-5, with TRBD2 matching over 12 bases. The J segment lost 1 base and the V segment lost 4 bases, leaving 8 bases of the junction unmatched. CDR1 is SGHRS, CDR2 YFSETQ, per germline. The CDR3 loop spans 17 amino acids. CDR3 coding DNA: TGCGCCAGCAGCAGGGGACTAGCGGGTTCCCTCCAAGAGACCCAGTACTTC. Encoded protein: CASSRGLAGSLQETQYF.

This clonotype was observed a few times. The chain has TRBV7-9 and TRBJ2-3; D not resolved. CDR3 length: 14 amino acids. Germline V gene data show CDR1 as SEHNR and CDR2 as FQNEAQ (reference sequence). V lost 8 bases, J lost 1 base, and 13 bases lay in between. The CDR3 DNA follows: TGTGCCAGCCAGATTCCTATGCGCACAGATACGCAGTATTTT. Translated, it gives CASQIPMRTDTQYF.

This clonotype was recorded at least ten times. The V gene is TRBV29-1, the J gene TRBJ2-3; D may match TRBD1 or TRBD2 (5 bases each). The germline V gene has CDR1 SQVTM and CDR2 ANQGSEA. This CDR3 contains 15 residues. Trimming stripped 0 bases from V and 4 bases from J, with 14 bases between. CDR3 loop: CSVEDWRGDPDTQYF. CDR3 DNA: TGCAGCGTTGAAGATTGGCGTGGGGACCCAGATACGCAGTATTTT.